The clone carrying this TCR beta chain was detected only a few times. What it recognizes is unknown. The sample originates from a study of T cell repertoires in cytomegalovirus infection. At the level of the study: The public TCR beta signatures pointed to both CMV infection and matching HLA type.

In TCRdb, the reads were re-called with MiXCR into one record per CDR3 protein. The repertoire has 150,000 to 200,000 distinct CDR3 sequences, 15% to 20% of them found once; the top ten carry less than 3%. General study points: There were carriers of CMV plus the relevant HLA, and cumulative public TCR beta family frequency identified them. Dominating the ex vivo response were HLA-C-restricted CMV-specific TCR beta clonotypes.

The clonotype was recovered from a human donor in good health (CMV status not recorded). Some clones in this sample may be carry-over from other donors' samples. Sequenced: PBMCs.

CDR3 loop: CASSLSGGDKNIQYF. The CDR3 DNA reads as TGTGCCAGCAGCTTGAGCGGGGGAGACAAAAACATTCAGTACTTC. V is TRBV11-3 and J is TRBJ2-4; 8 bases match TRBD2. Germline lookup yields CDR1 SGHNT and CDR2 YENEEA. Germline trimming cut 3 bases from V and 3 bases from J; bases unmatched to any gene: 4. This CDR3 is 15 amino acids long.